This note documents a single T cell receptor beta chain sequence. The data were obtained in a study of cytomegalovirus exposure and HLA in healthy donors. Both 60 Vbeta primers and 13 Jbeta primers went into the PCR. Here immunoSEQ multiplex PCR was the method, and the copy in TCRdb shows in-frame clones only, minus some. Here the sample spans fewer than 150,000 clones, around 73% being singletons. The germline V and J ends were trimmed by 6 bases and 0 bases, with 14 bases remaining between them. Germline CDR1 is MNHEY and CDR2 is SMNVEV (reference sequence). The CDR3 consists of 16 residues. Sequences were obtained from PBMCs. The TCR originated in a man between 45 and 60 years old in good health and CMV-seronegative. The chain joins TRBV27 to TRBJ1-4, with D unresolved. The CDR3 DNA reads TGTGCCAGCAGCCGAGGCACACTTTCAACTAATGAAAAACTGTTTTTT. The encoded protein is CASSRGTLSTNEKLFF.